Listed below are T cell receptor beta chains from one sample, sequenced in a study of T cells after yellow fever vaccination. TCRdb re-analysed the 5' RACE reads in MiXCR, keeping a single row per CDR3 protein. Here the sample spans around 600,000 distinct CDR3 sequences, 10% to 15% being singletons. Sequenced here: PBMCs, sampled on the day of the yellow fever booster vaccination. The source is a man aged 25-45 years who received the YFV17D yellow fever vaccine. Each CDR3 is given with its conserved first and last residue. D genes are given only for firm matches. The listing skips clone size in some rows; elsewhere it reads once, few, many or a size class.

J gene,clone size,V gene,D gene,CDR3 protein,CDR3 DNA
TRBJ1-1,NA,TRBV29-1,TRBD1,CSVEDRGDTEAFF,TGCAGCGTTGAAGACAGGGGGGACACTGAAGCTTTCTTT
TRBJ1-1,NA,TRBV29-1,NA,CSVVPGDTEAFF,TGCAGCGTTGTGCCGGGAGACACTGAAGCTTTCTTT
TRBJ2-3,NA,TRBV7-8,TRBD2,CASSLDLGLAGEITQYF,TGTGCCAGCAGCTTGGACCTCGGACTAGCGGGGGAGATCACGCAGTATTTT
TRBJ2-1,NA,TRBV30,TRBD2,CAWSVRGLEQFF,TGTGCCTGGAGTGTAAGGGGACTAGAGCAGTTCTTC
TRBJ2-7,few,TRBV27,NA,CATQDSREQYF,TGTGCCACCCAGGACAGTCGGGAGCAGTACTTC
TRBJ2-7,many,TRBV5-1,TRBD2,CASSLVGLAEGAYEQYF,TGCGCCAGCAGCTTGGTCGGACTAGCGGAGGGGGCCTACGAGCAGTACTTC
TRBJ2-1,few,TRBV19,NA,CASKFWGDNSEQFF,TGTGCCAGTAAATTCTGGGGGGATAACAGTGAGCAGTTCTTC
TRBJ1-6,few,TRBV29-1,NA,CSAGTSVGALHF,TGCAGCGCCGGGACCTCTGTGGGGGCCCTCCACTTT
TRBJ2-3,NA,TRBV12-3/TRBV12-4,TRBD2,CASSRGTSGSVTQYF,TGTGCCAGCAGCCGAGGGACTAGCGGGAGTGTTACGCAGTATTTT
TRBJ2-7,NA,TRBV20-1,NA,CSAPPAAITYEQYF,TGCAGTGCCCCGCCCGCGGCAATTACCTACGAGCAGTACTTC
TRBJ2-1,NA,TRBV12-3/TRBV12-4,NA,CASSLGGAVGEQFF,TGTGCCAGCAGTTTAGGGGGGGCGGTGGGTGAGCAGTTCTTC
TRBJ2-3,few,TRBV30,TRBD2,CAWSRLAGVTDTQYF,TGTGCCTGGAGTAGATTAGCGGGAGTCACAGATACGCAGTATTTT
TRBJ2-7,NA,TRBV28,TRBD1,CASRGSDRGFGEQYF,TGTGCCAGCAGAGGCTCGGACAGGGGATTTGGGGAGCAGTACTTC
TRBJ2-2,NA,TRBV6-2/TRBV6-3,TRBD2,CASGLAIRTGELFF,TGTGCCAGTGGACTAGCGATTCGCACCGGGGAGCTGTTTTTT
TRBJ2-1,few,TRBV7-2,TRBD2,CASSQGLAGGNEQFF,TGTGCCAGCAGCCAGGGACTAGCGGGAGGGAATGAGCAGTTCTTC
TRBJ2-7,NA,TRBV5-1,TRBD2,CASSLDPAGGSYEQYF,TGCGCCAGCAGCTTGGATCCAGCGGGGGGGAGCTACGAGCAGTACTTC
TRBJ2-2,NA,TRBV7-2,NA,CASSLARRAGELFF,TGTGCCAGCAGCTTAGCGCGGAGGGCCGGGGAGCTGTTTTTT
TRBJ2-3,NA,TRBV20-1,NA,CSARVLGTDTDTQYF,TGCAGTGCTAGAGTTCTGGGCACAGACACAGATACGCAGTATTTT
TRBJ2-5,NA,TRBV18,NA,CASSGLIGGQETQYF,TGTGCCAGCTCTGGATTGATAGGAGGCCAAGAGACCCAGTACTTC
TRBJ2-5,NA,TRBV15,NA,CATSRGGVETQYF,TGTGCCACCAGCAGAGGAGGGGTAGAGACCCAGTACTTC
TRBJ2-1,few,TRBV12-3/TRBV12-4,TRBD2,CASSTGTSGRRGQFF,TGTGCCAGCAGTACCGGGACTAGCGGGAGAAGAGGGCAGTTCTTC
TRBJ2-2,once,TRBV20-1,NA,CSASYPPHSNTGELFF,TGCAGTGCTAGCTACCCCCCACACTCGAACACCGGGGAGCTGTTTTTT
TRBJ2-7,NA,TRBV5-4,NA,CASSRPDGTYEQYF,TGTGCCAGCAGCCGACCGGACGGAACCTACGAGCAGTACTTC
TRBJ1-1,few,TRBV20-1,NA,CSAGGNTEAFF,TGCAGTGCGGGTGGGAACACTGAAGCTTTCTTT
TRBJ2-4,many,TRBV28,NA,CASQGEPTVNIQYF,TGTGCCAGCCAGGGAGAGCCTACCGTGAACATTCAGTACTTC
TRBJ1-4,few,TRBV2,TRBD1,CASREGQGNEKLFF,TGTGCCAGCAGGGAAGGACAGGGGAATGAAAAACTGTTTTTT
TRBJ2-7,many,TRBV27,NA,CASRPAGQGTSEQYF,TGTGCCAGCAGGCCAGCAGGGCAGGGGACCTCCGAGCAGTACTTC